What follows are 6 T cell receptor beta chains derived from one specimen sequenced in a study of blood T cell repertoires in COVID-19. Repertoires were generated with immunoSEQ multiplex PCR, while TCRdb's copy carries only in-frame clones and drops some. The table lists around 300,000 clones, almost 90% of them singletons. Input material: PBMCs or T cells enriched from blood (not recorded which). The receptors originated from a young woman with acute COVID-19.

This chain connects TRBV13 to TRBJ2-5; 16 positions agree with TRBD2. V trimming: 2 bases; J trimming: 2 bases; junction bases outside the gene matches: 2. The length of the CDR3 is 17 residues. The germline CDR1 and CDR2 sequences are PRHDT and FYEKMQ (reference sequence). The CDR3 nucleotides are TGTGCCAGCAGCTTAAAGGGACTAGCGGGGGGGCAAGAGACCCAGTACTTC. This sequence encodes CASSLKGLAGGQETQYF.

The rearrangement uses TRBV3-1 (or the pseudogene TRBV3-2) and TRBJ2-7; a weak D match, TRBD1 (5 bases). Trimming left V 5 bases short and J 2 bases short, with 16 bases between. CDR1 is LGHDT and CDR2 is YNNKEL in the germline V gene (reference sequence). The CDR3 sequence is 15 residues long. CDR3 sequence reads: CASSSPTGSPYEQYF. The CDR3, as DNA: TGTGCCAGCAGCTCCCCAACAGGTTCGCCCTACGAGCAGTACTTC.

The chain joins TRBV11-2 to TRBJ2-7, with 7 positions matching TRBD2. CDR1 SGHAT and CDR2 FQNNGV come from the germline V gene. The CDR3 consists of 14 residues. J lost 4 bases, V lost 1 base, and 4 bases had no gene match. The CDR3 sequence is CASSLGEGGYEQYF. The CDR3 bases are TGTGCCAGCAGCTTAGGGGAGGGCGGTTACGAGCAGTACTTC.

J is TRBJ2-3 and V is TRBV7-3; D may be TRBD1 (5 bases). The CDR3 length is 13 residues. Germline V gives CDR1 SGHTA, CDR2 FQGTGA. The V gene lost 6 bases and the J gene lost 8 bases, with 15 bases spanning the gap. The DNA of the CDR3 is TGTGCCAGCAGTCTTGGGGCGATGGCTACGCAGTATTTT. Translating it yields CASSLGAMATQYF. Complete variable domain (other parts from reference TRBV7-3 and TRBJ2-3): GAGVSQTPSNKVTEKGKYVELRCDPISGHTALYWYRQSLGQGPEFLIYFQGTGAADDSGLPNDRFFAVRPEGSVSTLKIQRTERGDSAVYLCASSLGAMATQYFGPGTRLTVL.

This clone was seen a handful of times. The chain employs TRBV6-4 and TRBJ1-1; 7 nucleotides align to TRBD1. V lost 2 bases and J lost 1; bases outside the gene matches: 1. The CDR3 is made up of 14 amino acids. Germline V CDR1 and CDR2: MRHNA, SNTAGT. In nucleotides, the CDR3 is TGTGCCAGCAGTGACGGGACAGAGAACACTGAAGCTTTCTTT. This sequence encodes CASSDGTENTEAFF.

The chain uses TRBV15 and TRBJ2-7; 11 nucleotides agree with TRBD2. Unmatched junction bases numbered 5, after V lost 2 bases and J lost 2 bases. The CDR3 has 16 residues. Germline CDR1 reads LNHNV; CDR2 reads YYDKDF (reference sequence). CDR3 amino acids: CATSRSTSGRPYEQYF. The CDR3 DNA is TGTGCCACCAGCAGATCTACTAGCGGGAGACCCTACGAGCAGTACTTC.